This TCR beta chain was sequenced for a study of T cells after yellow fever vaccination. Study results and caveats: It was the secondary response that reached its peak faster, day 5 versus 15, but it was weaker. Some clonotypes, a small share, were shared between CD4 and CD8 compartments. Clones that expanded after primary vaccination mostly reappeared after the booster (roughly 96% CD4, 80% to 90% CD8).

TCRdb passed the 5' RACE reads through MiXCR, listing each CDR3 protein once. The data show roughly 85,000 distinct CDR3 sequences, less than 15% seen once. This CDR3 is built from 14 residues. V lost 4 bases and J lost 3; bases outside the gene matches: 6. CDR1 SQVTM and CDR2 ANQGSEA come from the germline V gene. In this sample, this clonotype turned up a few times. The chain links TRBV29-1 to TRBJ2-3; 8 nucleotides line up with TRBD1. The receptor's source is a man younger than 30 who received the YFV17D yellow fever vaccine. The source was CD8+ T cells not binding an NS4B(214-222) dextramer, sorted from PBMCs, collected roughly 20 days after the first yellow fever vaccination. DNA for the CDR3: TGCAGCGTTGCCTTACAGGGGGTAACAGATACGCAGTATTTT. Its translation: CSVALQGVTDTQYF.